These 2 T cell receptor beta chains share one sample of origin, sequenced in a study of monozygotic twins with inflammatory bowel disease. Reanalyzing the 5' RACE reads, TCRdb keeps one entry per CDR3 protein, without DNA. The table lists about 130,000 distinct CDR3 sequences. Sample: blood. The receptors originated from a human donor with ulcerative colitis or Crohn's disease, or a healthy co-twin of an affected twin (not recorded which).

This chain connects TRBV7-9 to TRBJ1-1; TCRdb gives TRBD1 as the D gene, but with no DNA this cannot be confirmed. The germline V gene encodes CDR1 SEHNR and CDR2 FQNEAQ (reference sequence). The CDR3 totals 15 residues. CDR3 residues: CASSPSRGMNTEAFF.

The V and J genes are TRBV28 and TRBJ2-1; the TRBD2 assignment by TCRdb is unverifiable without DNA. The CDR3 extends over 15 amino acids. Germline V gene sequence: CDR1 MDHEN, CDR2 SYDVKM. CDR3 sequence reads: CASRPGLAGGTGQFF.